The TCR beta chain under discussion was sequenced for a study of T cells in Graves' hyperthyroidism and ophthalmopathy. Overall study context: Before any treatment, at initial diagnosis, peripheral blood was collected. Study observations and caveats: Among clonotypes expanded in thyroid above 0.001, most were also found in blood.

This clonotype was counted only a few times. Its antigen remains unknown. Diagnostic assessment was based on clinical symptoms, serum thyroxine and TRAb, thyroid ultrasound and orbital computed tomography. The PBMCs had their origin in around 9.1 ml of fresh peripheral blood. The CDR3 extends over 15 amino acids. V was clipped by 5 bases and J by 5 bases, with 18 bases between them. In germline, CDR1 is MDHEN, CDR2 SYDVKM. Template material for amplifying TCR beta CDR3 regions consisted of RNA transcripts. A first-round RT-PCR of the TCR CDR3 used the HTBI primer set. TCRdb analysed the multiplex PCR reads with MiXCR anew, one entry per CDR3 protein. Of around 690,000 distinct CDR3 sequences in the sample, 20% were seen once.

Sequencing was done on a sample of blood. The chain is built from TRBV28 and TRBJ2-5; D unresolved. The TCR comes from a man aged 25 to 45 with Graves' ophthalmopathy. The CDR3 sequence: CASSPWVKVEETQYF. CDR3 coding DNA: TGTGCCAGCAGTCCCTGGGTGAAGGTCGAGGAGACCCAGTACTTC.